Shown below are 25 T cell receptor beta chains from a single sample sequenced in a study of tumor-infiltrating lymphocytes in primary liver carcinoma. Germline DNA was also extracted, and blood RNA was taken from unsorted whole blood. Reverse transcription of 500 ng total RNA with a constant-region primer produced TCR beta cDNA. It was through three nested multiplex PCR rounds of slightly modified ARM-PCR that TCR beta libraries arose. Researchers ran the first two PCR rounds for roughly 11 cycles each with TRBV1-TRBV30 forward primers and a C-beta reverse primer. TCRdb redid the calling of the multiplex PCR reads with MiXCR, one entry per CDR3 protein. The table includes fewer than 400,000 distinct CDR3 sequences, roughly two thirds detected once. The sample comprised peripheral blood. Receptor source: a man aged 40-50 years with primary liver carcinoma and hepatitis B virus infection.

For this clonotype: At one end, the junction sequence differs from germline, possibly due to a read error. This chain links TRBV11-1 with TRBJ1-1; D ambiguous. CDR1 is SGHAT, CDR2 FQDESV, per germline (reference sequence). The CDR3 runs to 13 residues. The CDR3 is CASGLEVNTKAFF. CDR3 bases: TGTGCCAGCGGCTTAGAGGTGAACACTAAAGCTTTCTTT.

This clonotype was counted a single time. It is likely a read error, because the conserved phenylalanine at the end of the CDR3 is missing. V is TRBV6-1 and J is TRBJ1-5; possible D gene TRBD1, 5 bases. The V gene lost 2 bases and the J gene lost 3 bases, with 8 bases spanning the gap. The length of the CDR3 is 14 residues. The germline CDR1 and CDR2 sequences are MNHNS and SASEGT. The CDR3 spells CASSERGFNQPQHY. In DNA, the CDR3 is TGTGCCAGCAGTGAAAGGGGCTTCAATCAGCCCCAGCATTAT.

Comment on this clonotype: Relative to the germline gene, one junction end is altered; a read error may explain this. This chain uses TRBV29-1 with TRBJ1-1, with a possible D match to TRBD1 (5 bases). The V gene's germline CDR1 is SQVTM and CDR2 ANQGSEA. This CDR3 is 15 amino acids long. The CDR3 sequence: CSVAGAWGMNTEAFF. Written as DNA, the CDR3 is TGCAGCGTTGCCGGGGCCTGGGGCATGAACACTGAAGCTTTCTTC.

A word on this clonotype: Being one base from a much bigger clone, this may be a read error. V usage is TRBV29-1 and J usage is TRBJ2-1; D could derive from TRBD1 or TRBD2 (5 bases each). The V gene lost 4 bases and the J gene lost 8 bases, with 9 bases spanning the gap. The CDR3 runs to 11 residues. Germline assignment: CDR1 SQVTM and CDR2 ANQGSEA. The chain's CDR3 is CSVARGDEQFF. The CDR3 bases are TGCAGCGTTGCTAGAGGGGATGAGCAGTTCTTC.

In regard to this clonotype: Since the CDR3 does not end with the conserved phenylalanine or tryptophan, this likely comes from a read error. This chain joins TRBV5-1 and TRBJ1-6; D remains unclear. Germline CDR1 SGHRS, CDR2 YFSETQ. The V and J ends lost 7 bases and 4 bases respectively, with 9 bases between them. The CDR3 length is 13 residues. The DNA for the CDR3 is TGCGCCAGCCCGACACCTTATAATTCACCCCTCCACTTA. Translated: CASPTPYNSPLHL.

As concerns this clonotype: Being one base from a much bigger clone, this may be a read error. The chain is built from TRBV5-5 and TRBJ2-7; D is ambiguous. Germline V gene lookup returns CDR1 SGHKS and CDR2 YYEKEE (reference sequence). Trimming took off 2 bases at V and 2 bases at J, with 17 bases between the two ends. The CDR3 has 16 amino acids. The CDR3 is CASSFRSAKLTYEQYF. The CDR3 region has the DNA TGTGCCAGCAGCTTTAGATCAGCCAAATTAACCTACGAGCAGTACTTC.

This clonotype was counted only a few times. The CDR3: CASSVEWGGNEQFF. CDR3 nucleotide sequence: TGTGCCAGCAGCGTAGAATGGGGTGGGAATGAGCAGTTCTTC. The gene calls are TRBV9 and TRBJ2-1; no reliable D call. This CDR3 region has 14 residues. Trimming took 0 bases from V and 7 from J, leaving 11 bases between them. Germline assignment: CDR1 SGDLS and CDR2 YYNGEE.

V usage is TRBV7-9 and J usage is TRBJ2-2; D is unclear. This CDR3 contains 12 residues. Germline CDR1 SEHNR, CDR2 FQNEAQ (reference sequence). The germline V and J ends were trimmed by 10 bases and 0 bases, with 6 bases remaining between them. The CDR3 DNA follows: TGTGCCACGGAAGCGAACACCGGGGAGCTGTTTTTT. This codes for CATEANTGELFF.

This chain connects TRBV6-5 to TRBJ2-3, with 9 positions matching TRBD2. This CDR3 region has 16 residues. Looked up from germline, CDR1 is MNHEY and CDR2 is SVGAGI. Germline trimming cut 6 bases from V and 4 bases from J; bases unmatched to any gene: 11. The CDR3 reads CASRRGLAGKSDTQYF. The CDR3 bases are TGTGCCAGCAGGAGGGGACTAGCCGGGAAGTCAGATACGCAGTATTTT.

A word on this clonotype: A clone one base away is much larger, so this may be a read error. The V and J genes are TRBV29-1 and TRBJ1-2; possibly TRBD1 for D (6 bases). Germline loops: CDR1 SQVTM, CDR2 ANQGSEA. The V and J ends lost 3 bases and 1 base respectively, with 12 bases between them. This CDR3 has 14 residues. DNA of the CDR3: TGCAGCGTTGATAAGAAAGGGGGTAACTATGGCTACACCTTC. The encoded protein is CSVDKKGGNYGYTF.

The rearrangement uses TRBV6-5 and TRBJ2-5, with TRBD1 matching over 10 bases. Germline loops: CDR1 MNHEY, CDR2 SVGAGI. The CDR3 is 15 amino acids. J was trimmed by 7 bases and V by 6 bases; bases with no gene match: 11. The CDR3 spells CASSGTGAGEGTQYF. CDR3 DNA: TGTGCCAGCAGCGGGACAGGGGCTGGTGAAGGGACCCAGTACTTC.

This clonotype turned up a few times. The chain uses TRBV13 and TRBJ2-7; 10 nucleotides align to TRBD2. V lost 2 bases to trimming and J lost 7 bases; unmatched junction nucleotides: 8. Looked up from germline, CDR1 is PRHDT and CDR2 is FYEKMQ (reference sequence). This CDR3 comprises 15 residues. For the CDR3, the DNA is TGTGCCAGCAGCTTACGGAGCGGGAGGGTGGGAGAGCAGTACTTC. It is translated as CASSLRSGRVGEQYF.

This clonotype was detected many times. The chain combines TRBV6-6 with TRBJ2-5, with a possible D match to TRBD1 (5 bases). The CDR3 sequence is 14 residues long. Germline V CDR1 and CDR2: MNHNY, SVGAGI (reference sequence). The V end lost 6 bases, the J end lost 5 bases, and 16 bases lay between the germline ends. CDR3 DNA sequence: TGTGCCAGCAGGATAAGCAGGGATACGGAGACCCAGTACTTC. This sequence encodes CASRISRDTETQYF.

As concerns this clonotype: This may arise from a read error, as a much more abundant clone is one base away. Written as DNA, the CDR3 is TGTGCCAGCAGGGGACGGGCTGACACCGGGGAGCTGTTTTTT. Translated: CASRGRADTGELFF. V and J are TRBV12-3 or TRBV12-4 and TRBJ2-2; the D gene could be TRBD1 or TRBD2 (5 bases each). There are 14 residues in the CDR3. Trimming stripped 6 bases from V and 3 bases from J, with 11 bases between.

Concerning this clonotype: The conserved phenylalanine or tryptophan is not found at the CDR3 terminus, so this likely reflects a read error. The CDR3 region is CASSQEDRLSEQYL. The CDR3 DNA is TGCGCCAGCAGCCAAGAGGACAGGCTGTCCGAGCAGTACCTC. The rearrangement joins TRBV4-1 to TRBJ2-7; 7 nucleotides match TRBD1. The germline V gene has CDR1 MGHRA and CDR2 YSYEKL. V shed 0 bases, J shed 6 bases, and the junction held 5 bases outside the gene matches. CDR3 length equals 14 residues.

This clonotype was recorded only once. The junction and the germline gene differ at one end; a read error may be behind it. The chain links TRBV28 to TRBJ2-5; possibly TRBD1 for D (6 bases). This CDR3 is built from 17 residues. Germline CDR1 is MDHEN and CDR2 is SYDVKM. The CDR3 DNA follows: TGTGCCAGCAGCCGCCTGGAACAGGGACACTTCTGGGGGACCCAGCACTTC. Amino acids: CASSRLEQGHFWGTQHF.

This clonotype was found many times. The V call is TRBV6-5, the J call TRBJ2-3; 11 bases fit TRBD2. J gave up 1 base and V 6 bases, and 6 bases lay outside the gene matches. CDR3 size: 16 residues. Looked up from germline, CDR1 is MNHEY and CDR2 is SVGAGI. The CDR3 DNA reads TGTGCCAGCAGCCCTAGTAGCGGGAGGGGCACAGATACGCAGTATTTT. Translation gives CASSPSSGRGTDTQYF.

This clonotype has a handful of counts. The V gene is TRBV18, the J gene TRBJ1-2; no firm D call. Trimming took off 2 bases at V and 1 base at J, with 5 bases between the two ends. Germline CDR1 is KGHSH and CDR2 is LQKENI. CDR3 length: 13 residues. The CDR3 bases are TGTGCCAGCTCACCAGGCAGTAACTATGGCTACACCTTC. Protein product: CASSPGSNYGYTF.

This clonotype was recorded at least ten times. The chain carries TRBV4-3 and TRBJ2-7; D is perhaps TRBD2 (6 bases). Germline CDR1 and CDR2: LGHNA and YSLEER. The CDR3 runs to 16 residues. The V gene lost 3 bases and the J gene lost 0 bases, with 15 bases spanning the gap. The CDR3 sequence: CASSQAVGGSSYEQYF. CDR3 nucleotides: TGCGCCAGCAGCCAGGCAGTCGGAGGGAGCTCCTACGAGCAGTACTTC.

This clonotype was seen only a few times. The chain is built from TRBV10-2 and TRBJ1-3; no firm D call. Germline-derived CDR1 and CDR2 are WSHSY and SAAADI. The CDR3 is made up of 16 amino acids. The V and J ends lost 4 bases and 0 bases respectively, with 13 bases between them. CDR3 sequence: CASSAAAAYSGNTIYF. The CDR3 region has the DNA TGCGCCAGCAGTGCCGCGGCGGCTTACTCTGGAAACACCATATATTTT.

The chain uses TRBV20-1 and TRBJ1-5; tentatively, D is TRBD1 (6 bases). Trimming pared 3 bases from V and 3 bases from J, leaving 12 bases between. The CDR3 totals 14 residues. Germline CDR1 DFQATT, CDR2 SNEGSKA (reference sequence). DNA for the CDR3: TGCAGTGCTAGGCCAGACAGGTACAATCAGCCCCAGCATTTT. The encoded protein is CSARPDRYNQPQHF.

This clonotype has ten or more counts. This chain joins TRBV12-3 or TRBV12-4 and TRBJ2-1; D possibly corresponds to TRBD2 (6 bases). This CDR3 region has 13 residues. Trimming stripped 8 bases from V and 0 bases from J, with 8 bases between. The CDR3 loop reads CASAGSSYNEQFF. CDR3 coding DNA: TGTGCCAGCGCGGGGAGCTCCTACAATGAGCAGTTCTTC.

This clonotype was seen many times. This chain connects TRBV4-1 to TRBJ1-5; D unclear. Trimming pared 0 bases from V and 4 bases from J, leaving 13 bases between. CDR3 size: 16 residues. The germline gives CDR1 MGHRA, CDR2 YSYEKL. DNA for the CDR3: TGCGCCAGCAGCCAAGATCTGGGCGGGCGGAATCAGCCCCAGCATTTT. It yields the protein CASSQDLGGRNQPQHF.

Worth noting for this clonotype: Just one base apart from a much larger clone, this may be a read error. The CDR3 spells CASSFVGAGNEQFF. The CDR3 DNA sequence: TGTGCCAGCAGTTTTGTGGGGGCCGGCAATGAGCAGTTCTTC. The J gene is TRBJ2-1, the V gene TRBV12-3 or TRBV12-4, with D possibly TRBD1 on 6 matching bases. The CDR3 is 14 residues long. V lost 3 bases and J lost 6, with 12 bases in between.

V is TRBV5-4 and J is TRBJ2-7; D uncertain. The CDR3 runs 17 residues. The V and J ends lost 0 bases and 1 base respectively, with 17 bases between them. Per the germline V gene, CDR1 is SGHNT and CDR2 is YYREEE (reference sequence). Here the CDR3 reads CASSLGLGRFTSYEQYF. Here the CDR3 DNA reads TGTGCCAGCAGCTTGGGTCTTGGAAGGTTTACTTCCTACGAGCAGTACTTC.